A selection of T cell receptor beta chains follows, all from one sample in a study of blood T cell repertoires in COVID-19. Only in-frame clones appear in the TCRdb table, and some are missing; sequencing was by immunoSEQ multiplex PCR. The data hold 250,000 or so clones, with around 90% observed a single time. The sequenced sample was peripheral blood. The receptors were sampled from a man younger than 35 with active or convalescent COVID-19. CDR3s leave out the opening cysteine and the closing phenylalanine or tryptophan. The D gene is left open where the match is weak.

CDR3aa	d_gene	v_gene
SVETYSNEKLF	NA	TRBV29-1
ASSSRDKENTGELF	NA	TRBV5-1
ASSPLTSGGPETQY	TRBD2	TRBV7-7
ASSVQHLGELF	NA	TRBV2
AISEKSGGWSSNQPQH	TRBD1	TRBV10-3
ASSFLAGGHNEQF	TRBD2	TRBV6-2/TRBV6-3
ASSTGLDQETQY	TRBD2	TRBV6-5
AWSVASNQPQH	NA	TRBV30
ASSLNPTSTGELF	NA	TRBV5-1
ASSTGSSYGYT	NA	TRBV6-5
ASSPRGGPQETQY	NA	TRBV7-9
ASSLLAMNTEAF	NA	TRBV7-3
ASSVGTGGAEQY	TRBD1	TRBV9
SVVSGSPGWF	NA	TRBV29-1
ASTLAGGSETQY	TRBD2	TRBV7-3
ASSVKGLDNEQF	TRBD2	TRBV9
ASSYVLLGASEQY	NA	TRBV6-2/TRBV6-3
ASSIDSSGSETQY	TRBD2	TRBV19
ASLFGGPFNEQF	NA	TRBV6-5
ASSIAKRGDSYEQY	TRBD2	TRBV19
ASSLVGSSQETQY	NA	TRBV5-5
ASSLVVARTDTQY	NA	TRBV5-1
ASRGGLLNEQF	NA	TRBV6-4
ASSLRQDVNTGELF	NA	TRBV5-5
ATGVDEQF	NA	TRBV6-4
ASSYRDRVHEQY	TRBD1	TRBV6-2/TRBV6-3
ASRRGRGNQPQH	TRBD1	TRBV27
ASSLEGHGSNSPLH	NA	TRBV5-1
AIRGGQAGNYGYT	TRBD1	TRBV10-3
ASSSGQGITDTQY	TRBD1	TRBV7-6
ASSQGPYGYT	NA	TRBV3-1/TRBV3-2
ASSRLRELNEQY	NA	TRBV6-6
ASSLDSSFYNEQF	NA	TRBV6-5
ASSPGGWEAF	NA	TRBV18
ASSQDRGNEQY	NA	TRBV4-2
ASSLTRLSVGNTEAF	NA	TRBV7-2
ASSFAAAETTQY	NA	TRBV7-2
ASSQTAGTGLNTEAF	TRBD1	TRBV4-3
ASSPRGRREREQF	TRBD2	TRBV7-2
ASSLGGHGNQPQH	NA	TRBV7-2